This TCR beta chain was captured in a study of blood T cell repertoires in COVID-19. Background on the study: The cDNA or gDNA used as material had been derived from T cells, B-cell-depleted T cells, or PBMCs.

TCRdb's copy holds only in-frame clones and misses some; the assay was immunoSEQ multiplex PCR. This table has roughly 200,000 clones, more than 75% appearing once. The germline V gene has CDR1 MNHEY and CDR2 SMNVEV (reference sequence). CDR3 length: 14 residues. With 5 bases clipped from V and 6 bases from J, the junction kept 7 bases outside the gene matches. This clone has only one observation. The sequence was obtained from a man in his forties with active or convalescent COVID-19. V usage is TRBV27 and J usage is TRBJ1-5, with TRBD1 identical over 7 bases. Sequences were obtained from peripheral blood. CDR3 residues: CASSPTGAGQPQHF. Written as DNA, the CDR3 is TGTGCCAGCAGTCCAACAGGGGCGGGTCAGCCCCAGCATTTT.